These T cell receptor beta chains were read from a single sample in a study of cytomegalovirus exposure and HLA in healthy donors. Some clones are missing from TCRdb's copy, which holds only in-frame ones; the method was immunoSEQ multiplex PCR. The table records roughly 160,000 clones, 80% to 85% of them present only once. The sequenced sample consisted of PBMCs. Receptor source: a boy aged 2 to 9 in good health and CMV-seronegative. Each CDR3 is given with its conserved first and last residue. The D gene is left open where the match is weak. Size values are once, few and many counts, or a class for expanded clones, and some rows have none.

TRBD2,TRBV7-9,NA,TRBJ2-5,TGTGCCAGCAGCTTAGCGACTAGCAGGGAGACCCAGTACTTC,CASSLATSRETQYF
TRBD2,TRBV9,few,TRBJ2-2,TGTGCCAGCAGCGTAGGGGGACTAGCCGCCGGGGAGCTGTTTTTT,CASSVGGLAAGELFF
NA,TRBV11-2,NA,TRBJ2-1,TGTGCCAGCAGCTTAGTGCGGGCAGGTTACAATGAGCAGTTCTTC,CASSLVRAGYNEQFF
TRBD2,TRBV19,once,TRBJ2-1,TGTGCCAGTAGCCGTCGGGGGACTAAGAATGAGCAGTTCTTC,CASSRRGTKNEQFF
NA,TRBV19,NA,TRBJ2-2,TGTGCCAGTAGTATAGGGACAGTAGCCACCGGGGAGCTGTTTTTT,CASSIGTVATGELFF
NA,TRBV19,NA,TRBJ2-1,TGTGCCAGTAGTATTATTGTTCCAGGGAAAGAAACCTACAATGAGCAGTTCTTC,CASSIIVPGKETYNEQFF
TRBD1,TRBV4-3,few,TRBJ1-2,TGCGCCAGCAGCCAGAAAACAGGGGGCTATGGCTACACCTTC,CASSQKTGGYGYTF
NA,TRBV4-2,NA,TRBJ2-3,TGTGCCAGCAGCCAAGCCGTCGGGGGAACAGATACGCAGTATTTT,CASSQAVGGTDTQYF
TRBD1,TRBV23-1,NA,TRBJ2-3,TGCGCCAGCAGCGACAGGGGGACAGATACGCAGTATTTT,CASSDRGTDTQYF
NA,TRBV18,once,TRBJ2-4,TGTGCCAGCTCACCATCCGGAGACAAAAACATTCAGTACTTC,CASSPSGDKNIQYF
NA,TRBV9,NA,TRBJ2-5,TGTGCCAGCAGCGCCGCCAGCGTTAAGATGGGGACCCAGTACTTC,CASSAASVKMGTQYF
NA,TRBV2,NA,TRBJ1-1,TGTGCCAGCAGTGAAGCATTACTTTTCACTGAAGCTTTCTTT,CASSEALLFTEAFF
NA,TRBV2,NA,TRBJ2-2,TGTGCCAGCAGTGTCCAGGGCACCGGGGAGCTGTTTTTT,CASSVQGTGELFF
TRBD1,TRBV11-2,NA,TRBJ1-2,TGTGCCAGCAGCTTAGAGGCAGGGGGTGGCTACACCTTC,CASSLEAGGGYTF
NA,TRBV6-5,NA,TRBJ2-1,TGTGCCAGCAGTTACCAAGACAGCAATGAGCAGTTCTTC,CASSYQDSNEQFF
NA,TRBV6-1,NA,TRBJ1-2,TGCGCCAGCAGTGAGGAAGCAGGGAAGAACTATGGCTACACCTTC,CASSEEAGKNYGYTF
TRBD1,TRBV6-1,NA,TRBJ1-5,TGTGCCAGCAGTGAGGGGACAGGGGGTTTCAATCAGCCCCAGCATTTT,CASSEGTGGFNQPQHF
TRBD1,TRBV7-2,once,TRBJ1-1,TGTGCCAGCAGCGCCCGACAGGGAGGCACTGAAGCTTTCTTT,CASSARQGGTEAFF
TRBD2,TRBV7-6,once,TRBJ2-1,TGTGCCAGCTCAATGTCGGGACTAGCGAGAAACAATGAGCAGTTCTTC,CASSMSGLARNNEQFF
TRBD1,TRBV12-5,NA,TRBJ1-1,TGTGCTAGTGGTCCGGACAGGGGTGGAGCTTTCTTT,CASGPDRGGAFF
TRBD1,TRBV6-5,NA,TRBJ1-4,TGTGCCAGCAGCCCAAACAGGGGGCCAAATGAAAAACTGTTTTTT,CASSPNRGPNEKLFF
TRBD1,TRBV2,few,TRBJ1-2,TGTGCCAGCAGGATGCCGGGACAGGGGGGAGACGGCTACACCTTC,CASRMPGQGGDGYTF
NA,TRBV23-1,NA,TRBJ1-4,TGCGCCAGCAGTCATACCCGGGGTCTATCTGAAAAACTGTTTTTT,CASSHTRGLSEKLFF
TRBD2,TRBV4-3,NA,TRBJ2-7,TGCGCCAGCAGCCAAGATGACGGCGGGAGGTCCTACGAGCAGTACTTC,CASSQDDGGRSYEQYF
NA,TRBV5-5,NA,TRBJ2-5,TGTGCCAGCAGCTTGGCGGGACTCTTCCAAGAGACCCAGTACTTC,CASSLAGLFQETQYF
TRBD2,TRBV2,NA,TRBJ2-5,TGTGCCAGCAGTGAAACAAGGACTAGCGGGCGGCAAGAGACCCAGTACTTC,CASSETRTSGRQETQYF
TRBD1,TRBV30,NA,TRBJ1-3,TGTGCCTGGAGTCCGGACAGGGGGCCTGGAAACACCATATATTTT,CAWSPDRGPGNTIYF
NA,TRBV2,NA,TRBJ2-1,TGTGCCAGCAGTTCGCGCGAGGCCGAATTTGGACAGTTCTTC,CASSSREAEFGQFF
TRBD2,TRBV12-5,NA,TRBJ2-5,TGTGCTAGTGGTTTGGGACTAGCGGGAGGGTTCCAAGAGACCCAGTACTTC,CASGLGLAGGFQETQYF
NA,TRBV5-6,few,TRBJ2-3,TGTGCCAGCAGCCCTAGTACAGATACGCAGTATTTT,CASSPSTDTQYF
NA,TRBV30,NA,TRBJ1-2,TGTGCCTGGGCCAACTCCGAGCCCAGGGGCTACACCTTC,CAWANSEPRGYTF
NA,TRBV6-5,NA,TRBJ2-5,TGTGCCACCACCCCCTCCAGGAGGGGAGAGACCCAGTACTTC,CATTPSRRGETQYF
NA,TRBV5-6,NA,TRBJ2-3,TGTGCCAGCAGCTTATTCACAGGGCGGCCAGATACGCAGTATTTT,CASSLFTGRPDTQYF
NA,TRBV10-2,NA,TRBJ2-6,TGCGCCAGCAGTGAGTCGAGGTCTGGGGCCAACGTCCTGACTTTC,CASSESRSGANVLTF
NA,TRBV5-8,NA,TRBJ2-1,TGTGCCAGCAGCCCACCGGGAAGGAAGTTCTTC,CASSPPGRKFF
NA,TRBV30,once,TRBJ1-2,TGTGCCTGGAGTACGGGGGGAACAGGGAGAGGCTACACCTTC,CAWSTGGTGRGYTF
TRBD2,TRBV9,NA,TRBJ2-1,TGTGCCAGCAGCGCTACTAGCGGGGTTTACAATGAGCAGTTCTTC,CASSATSGVYNEQFF
TRBD2,TRBV11-2,once,TRBJ2-5,TGTGCCAGCAGACGGGGACTAGCGGGGGGACCGACCCAGTACTTC,CASRRGLAGGPTQYF
TRBD1,TRBV27,NA,TRBJ2-3,TGTGCCACGAAGAGACAGGGACGCACAGATACGCAGTATTTT,CATKRQGRTDTQYF
TRBD1,TRBV19,once,TRBJ2-1,TGTGCCAGTAGAGACGACAGGGGTTACAATGAGCAGTTCTTC,CASRDDRGYNEQFF
NA,TRBV7-2,NA,TRBJ2-7,TGTGCCAGCAGCTTAGGGGGCGGTTACGAGCAGTACTTC,CASSLGGGYEQYF
NA,TRBV4-3,NA,TRBJ1-3,TGCGCCAGCAGTCCGAACAGGGCTAGCTCTGGAAACACCATACATTTT,CASSPNRASSGNTIHF